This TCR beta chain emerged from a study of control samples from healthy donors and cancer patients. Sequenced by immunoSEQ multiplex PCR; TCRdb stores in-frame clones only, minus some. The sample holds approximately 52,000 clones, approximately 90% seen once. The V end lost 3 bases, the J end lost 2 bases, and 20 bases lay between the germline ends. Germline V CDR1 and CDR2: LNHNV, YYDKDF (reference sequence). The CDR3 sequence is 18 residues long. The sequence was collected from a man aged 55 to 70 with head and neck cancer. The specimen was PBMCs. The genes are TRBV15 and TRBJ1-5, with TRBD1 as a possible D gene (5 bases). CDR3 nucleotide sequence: TGTGCCACCAGCAGGGGACTACTGGGGAGTGGGGGCAATCAGCCCCAGCATTTT. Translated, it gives CATSRGLLGSGGNQPQHF.